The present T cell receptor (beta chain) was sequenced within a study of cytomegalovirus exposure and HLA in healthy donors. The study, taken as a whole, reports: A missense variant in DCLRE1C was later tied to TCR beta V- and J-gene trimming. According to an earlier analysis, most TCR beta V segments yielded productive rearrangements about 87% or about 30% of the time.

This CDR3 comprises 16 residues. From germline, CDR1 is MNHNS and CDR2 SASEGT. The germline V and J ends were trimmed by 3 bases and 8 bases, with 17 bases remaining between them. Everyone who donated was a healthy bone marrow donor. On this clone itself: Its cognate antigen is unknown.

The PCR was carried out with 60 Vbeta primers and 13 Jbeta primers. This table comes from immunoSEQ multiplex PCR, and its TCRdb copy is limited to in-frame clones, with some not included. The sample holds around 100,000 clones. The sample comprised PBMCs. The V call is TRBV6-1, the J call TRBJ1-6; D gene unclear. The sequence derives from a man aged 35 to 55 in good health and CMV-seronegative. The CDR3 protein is CASSDNNLLGDSPLHF. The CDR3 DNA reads TGTGCCAGCAGTGACAATAATCTACTCGGGGATTCACCCCTCCACTTT.